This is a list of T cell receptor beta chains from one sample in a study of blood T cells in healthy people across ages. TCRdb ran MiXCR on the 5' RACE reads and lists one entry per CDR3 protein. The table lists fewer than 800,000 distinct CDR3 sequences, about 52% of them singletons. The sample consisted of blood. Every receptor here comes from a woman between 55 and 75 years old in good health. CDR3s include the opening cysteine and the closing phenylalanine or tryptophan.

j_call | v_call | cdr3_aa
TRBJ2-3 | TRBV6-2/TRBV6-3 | CASSYSIYTQYF
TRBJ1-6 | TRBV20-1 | CSARDSRGADSPLHF
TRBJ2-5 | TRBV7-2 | CASSYPPETQYF
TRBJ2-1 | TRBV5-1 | CASSLVGRDNNEQFF
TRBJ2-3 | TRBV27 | CAGSFSGTDTQYF
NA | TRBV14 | CASSQVRTGGEQYF
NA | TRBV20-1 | CSTGGQGSPYEQYF
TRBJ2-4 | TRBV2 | CARGGGQGADAAKNIQYF
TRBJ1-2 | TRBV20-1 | CSASSIGQMEDGYTF
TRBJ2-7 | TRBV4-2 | CASSSRQGDTVYTYEQYF
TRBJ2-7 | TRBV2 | CVSSEGLLAGVAQYEQYF
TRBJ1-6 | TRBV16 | CASSQGGNNSPLHF
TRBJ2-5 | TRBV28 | CASRGTLGTQYF
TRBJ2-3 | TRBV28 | CASTTTVGTDTQYF
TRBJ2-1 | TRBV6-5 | CVSSRQGGGSVYEQFF
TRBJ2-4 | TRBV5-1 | CASSFGTGKNIQYF
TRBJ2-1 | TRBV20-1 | CSAREGFYSYNEQFF
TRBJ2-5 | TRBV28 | CASTLQGLGTQYF
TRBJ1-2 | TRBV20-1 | CSASGHPANYGYTF
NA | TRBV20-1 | CSAVAGGPIYEQYF